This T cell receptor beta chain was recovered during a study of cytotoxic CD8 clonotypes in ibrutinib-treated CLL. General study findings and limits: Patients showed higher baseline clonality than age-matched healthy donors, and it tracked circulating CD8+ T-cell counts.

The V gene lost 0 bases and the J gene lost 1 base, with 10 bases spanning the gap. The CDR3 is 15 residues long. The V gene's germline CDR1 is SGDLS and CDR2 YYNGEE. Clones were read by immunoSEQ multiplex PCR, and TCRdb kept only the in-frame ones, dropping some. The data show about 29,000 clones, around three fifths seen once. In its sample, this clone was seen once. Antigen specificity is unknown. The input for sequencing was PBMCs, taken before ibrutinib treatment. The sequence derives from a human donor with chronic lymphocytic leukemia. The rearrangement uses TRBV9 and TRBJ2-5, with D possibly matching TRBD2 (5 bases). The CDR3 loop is CASSVATGIQETQYF. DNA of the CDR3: TGTGCCAGCAGCGTAGCTACGGGGATCCAAGAGACCCAGTACTTC.